Sequencing of this TCR beta chain was carried out in a study of T cells after yellow fever vaccination. About the study: Preparing low-cell-number fractions relied on SMART-Seq v4 Ultra Low Input. Study observations and caveats: Compared with primary, the secondary response was weaker and peaked at day 5, not 15. Primary-vaccination clones mostly resurfaced post-booster (about 95% CD4, approximately 89% CD8).

The germline CDR1 and CDR2 sequences are SGHTS and YDEGEE. The CDR3 spans 16 residues. V gave up 4 bases and J gave up 5 bases; unmatched junction bases: 15. As for this clonotype: Antigen: not known.

By 5'RACE template switching, TCR cDNA was produced, with a universal primer site and UMIs added in the process. Each CDR3 protein is one row after TCRdb ran MiXCR on the 5' RACE reads. The table records around 350,000 distinct CDR3 sequences, roughly 10% of them present only once. The rearrangement uses TRBV5-8 and TRBJ2-7, with TRBD1 identical over 7 bases. The sequenced sample was PBMCs, obtained on the day of the first yellow fever vaccination. This TCR derives from a man younger than 35 who received the YFV17D yellow fever vaccine. The chain's CDR3 is CASSPGTAGRDDEQYF. The CDR3 DNA follows: TGTGCCAGCAGCCCAGGGACAGCCGGTCGGGACGACGAGCAGTACTTC. The entire variable domain, with the rest obtained from reference TRBV5-8 and TRBJ2-7, is as follows: EAGVTQSPTHLIKTRGQQATLRCSPISGHTSVYWYQQALGLGLQFLLWYDEGEERNRGNFPPRFSGRQFPNYSSELNVNALELEDSALYLCASSPGTAGRDDEQYFGPGTRLTVT.